The text below deals with one T cell receptor beta chain. The antigen remains undetermined. The sample comes from a study of cytomegalovirus exposure and HLA in healthy donors. Study-wide points: Diagnosis of cytomegalovirus status made by the classifier reportedly showed high specificity and sensitivity.

The study ran its PCR with 60 Vbeta and 13 Jbeta primers. Source study methods: Counted up in a later analysis, unique TCR beta chains came to some 72 million, with roughly 11 million shared. Clones were read by immunoSEQ multiplex PCR, and TCRdb kept only the in-frame ones, dropping some. The D gene and trimming were derived from the DNA, and the V and J assignments and clone size from that table. The sample lists roughly 100,000 clones, around 80% occurring once. Trimming removed 1 base at V and 7 bases at J, with 16 bases between. Germline V gene sequence: CDR1 GTSNPN, CDR2 SVGIG (reference sequence). The CDR3 runs 14 residues.

The sequence derives from a man between 60 and 70 years old in good health and CMV-seronegative. This rearrangement joins TRBV30 to TRBJ1-2, with unresolved D. Specimen: PBMCs. The CDR3 nucleotides are TGTGCCTGGAGTGGACAAGCCCTTATAGGTGGCTACACCTTC. This translates into CAWSGQALIGGYTF.